Each of the 26 T cell receptor beta chains below was sequenced from the same sample in a study of CD8 T cells in ankylosing spondylitis (TCRdb year 2017). Library preparation used 5' RACE. The data were produced on an Illumina HiSeq 2500. The public reads were quality trimmed at Q25 with fastp and then assembled into clones with MiXCR by TCRdb, keeping productive beta chains. Every CDR3 protein is listed once, alongside the most common genes and DNA of its rows. The sample profile shows tens of thousands of distinct CDR3 sequences; 7.2% of them were found once. In total, the top ten clones hold under 12% of the sample. Material: blood, either unsorted or a sorted T cell fraction (not recorded which). The receptors here all came from a male donor with ankylosing spondylitis or in good health (not recorded which).

This clonotype was seen at least ten times. The CDR3 bases are TGCGCCAGCAGCCGTTCGAACACAGATACGCAGTATTTT. Amino acids: CASSRSNTDTQYF. The J gene is TRBJ2-3, the V gene TRBV5-1; D unresolved. CDR1 and CDR2 from the germline V gene are SGHRS and YFSETQ. This CDR3 is 13 amino acids long. V was trimmed by 4 bases and J by 2 bases, leaving 8 bases between them. Based on the CDR3 plus reference TRBV5-1 and TRBJ2-3, the full variable domain is KAGVTQTPRYLIKTRGQQVTLSCSPISGHRSVSWYQQTPGQGLQFLFEYFSETQRNKGNFPGRFSGRQFSNSRSEMNVSTLELGDSALYLCASSRSNTDTQYFGPGTRLTVL.

This clonotype was detected many times. This chain connects TRBV12-3 or TRBV12-4 to TRBJ1-6; maybe TRBD1 (6 bases). The length of the CDR3 is 15 residues. Trimming left V 2 bases short and J 11 bases short, with 16 bases between. The CDR3: CASSLIGRGGPPLHF. The DNA for the CDR3 is TGTGCCAGCAGTTTAATCGGCAGGGGTGGCCCACCCCTCCACTTT.

In this sample, this clonotype turned up many times. The CDR3 DNA sequence: TGTGCCATCAGTGGGGGAAGGACAGGGGGCAGTTACGAGCAGTACTTC. As protein: CAISGGRTGGSYEQYF. The rearrangement joins TRBV10-3 to TRBJ2-7; 11 bases match TRBD1. This CDR3 spans 16 amino acids. Germline V gene data show CDR1 as ENHRY and CDR2 as SYGVKD. The junction had 9 bases not matched to a gene; V was cut back by 4 bases and J by 4 bases.

This clonotype has more than one count but fewer than ten. The chain joins TRBV7-6 to TRBJ2-2; TRBD2 aligns across 10 bases. Per germline, CDR1 SGHVS and CDR2 FNYEAQ. This CDR3 has 18 amino acids. V was clipped by 1 base and J by 6 bases; unmatched bases: 11. CDR3 sequence (DNA): TGTGCCAGCAGCTTAGTCGGACCTAGCGGGAGCTTGGCCGGGGAGCTGTTTTTT. Translated: CASSLVGPSGSLAGELFF.

This clonotype was counted many times. This sequence joins TRBV5-1 and TRBJ2-3; TRBD1 aligns across 7 bases. Per the germline V gene, CDR1 is SGHRS and CDR2 is YFSETQ. The CDR3 is made up of 14 amino acids. The J segment lost 3 bases and the V segment lost 0 bases, leaving 1 base of the junction unmatched. CDR3 loop: CASSLEQGTDTQYF. The CDR3 region has the DNA TGCGCCAGCAGCTTGGAACAGGGGACAGATACGCAGTATTTT.

The table lists this clonotype with a few counts. The V call is TRBV20-1, the J call TRBJ1-1; a weak D match, TRBD1 (5 bases). Germline CDR1 reads DFQATT; CDR2 reads SNEGSKA (reference sequence). V was pared by 0 bases and J by 7 bases, with 9 bases between. The CDR3 covers 12 residues. The CDR3, as DNA: TGCAGTGCTAGAGATGGGGGACTTGAAGCTTTCTTT. Residues: CSARDGGLEAFF.

This clonotype was found many times. This chain connects TRBV19 to TRBJ1-4; possible D gene TRBD1, 5 bases. Germline loops: CDR1 LNHDA, CDR2 SQIVND (reference sequence). The V and J ends lost 0 bases and 6 bases respectively, with 23 bases between them. This CDR3 comprises 19 residues. The CDR3 protein is CASSIDGRAELRSHEKLFF. In DNA, the CDR3 is TGTGCCAGTAGTATAGATGGCAGGGCAGAACTACGATCCCATGAAAAACTGTTTTTT.

This clonotype was detected ten times or more. The chain recombines TRBV2 with TRBJ1-1, with D tentatively TRBD1 (6 bases). This CDR3 has 14 amino acids. V was cut by 6 bases and J by 7 bases, with 18 bases left in between. Germline CDR1 SNHLY, CDR2 FYNNEI. The CDR3 DNA sequence: TGTGCCAGCAGCGGGAGTGGGGGCTGGGATGAAGCTTTCTTT. Protein: CASSGSGGWDEAFF. Full variable domain (remainder filled in from reference TRBV2 and TRBJ1-1): EPEVTQTPSHQVTQMGQEVILRCVPISNHLYFYWYRQILGQKVEFLVSFYNNEISEKSEIFDDQFSVERPDGSNFTLKIRSTKLEDSAMYFCASSGSGGWDEAFFGQGTRLTVV.

This clonotype has at least ten counts. The V and J genes are TRBV24-1 and TRBJ2-2, with D tentatively TRBD2 (5 bases). The germline V gene has CDR1 KGHDR and CDR2 SFDVKD. The CDR3 has 16 amino acids. V was clipped by 2 bases and J by 1 base, with 10 bases between them. CDR3 protein: CATSDWTRQNTGELFF. The CDR3 nucleotides read TGTGCCACCAGTGATTGGACTCGACAGAACACCGGGGAGCTGTTTTTT.

This chain uses TRBV7-2 with TRBJ2-1; 9 bases match TRBD1. The CDR3 extends over 15 amino acids. Germline loops: CDR1 SGHTA, CDR2 FQGNSA. Trimming took 4 bases from V and 4 from J; bases not matched to a gene: 5. CDR3 nucleotides: TGTGCCAGCAGCTCGGGACAGGGAAAGTACAATGAGCAGTTCTTC. It encodes CASSSGQGKYNEQFF.

This clonotype was seen ten or more times. The chain carries TRBV30 and TRBJ2-2; unclear D gene. V was cut by 3 bases and J by 6 bases, with 11 bases left in between. The length of the CDR3 is 13 residues. Per the germline V gene, CDR1 is GTSNPN and CDR2 is SVGIG (reference sequence). CDR3 DNA sequence: TGTGCCTGGAGGTGGCCTACACCCGGGGAGCTGTTTTTT. It specifies CAWRWPTPGELFF.

The chain combines TRBV10-3 with TRBJ2-1, with 11 bases matching TRBD2. Unmatched junction bases numbered 12, after V lost 9 bases and J lost 5 bases. CDR3 length equals 16 residues. The germline gives CDR1 ENHRY, CDR2 SYGVKD. This CDR3 is CAIRFTSGRTDNEQFF. As DNA, the CDR3 is TGTGCCATTCGGTTCACTAGCGGGAGAACCGACAATGAGCAGTTCTTC.

This clonotype occurred many times. The genes are TRBV27 and TRBJ2-7, with 11 bases that match TRBD2. CDR1 and CDR2 (germline): MNHEY, SMNVEV (reference sequence). The CDR3 runs 15 residues. Unmatched junction bases numbered 8, after V lost 8 bases and J lost 2 bases. In DNA form, the CDR3 reads TGTGCCAGCGCGACCGGGACTAGCGGCACCTACGAGCAGTACTTC. Amino acid sequence: CASATGTSGTYEQYF.

This clonotype was seen at least ten times. This chain connects TRBV19 to TRBJ2-7; D is undetermined. With 6 bases removed from V and 6 bases from J, the gap between germline ends came to 12 bases. Germline V gene sequence: CDR1 LNHDA, CDR2 SQIVND (reference sequence). This CDR3 comprises 12 residues. CDR3: CASSPQDREQYF. Written as DNA, the CDR3 is TGTGCCAGTAGCCCGCAAGACCGCGAGCAGTACTTC.

The table lists this clonotype with a few counts. This sequence joins TRBV7-2 and TRBJ2-3, with no clear D. CDR3 length: 14 amino acids. Germline V CDR1 and CDR2: SGHTA, FQGNSA. Trimming took 4 bases from V and 6 from J, leaving 14 bases between them. The CDR3 DNA sequence: TGTGCCAGCAGCTCATCTCTGGCGACCGATACGCAGTATTTT. This sequence encodes CASSSSLATDTQYF.

This clonotype has at least ten counts. The chain couples TRBV15 to TRBJ2-3; the D is unclear. Trimming removed 0 bases from V and 0 bases from J, with 4 bases in between. In germline, CDR1 is LNHNV, CDR2 YYDKDF (reference sequence). The CDR3 length is 14 residues. Here the CDR3 DNA reads TGTGCCACCAGCAGAGACCAAAGCACAGATACGCAGTATTTT. Amino acid sequence: CATSRDQSTDTQYF.

The chain employs TRBV11-3 and TRBJ2-1; 7 positions match TRBD1. The CDR3 length is 15 residues. Per the germline V gene, CDR1 is SGHNT and CDR2 is YENEEA. J gave up 2 bases and V 5 bases, and 6 bases lay outside the gene matches. In nucleotides, the CDR3 is TGTGCCAGCAGCCCCACAGGGGTCCCCTACAATGAGCAGTTCTTC. Protein product: CASSPTGVPYNEQFF.

This clonotype was picked up many times. The CDR3 DNA reads as TGCAGTGCTAGAGACTGGGGGCGGGGGACTACTTACAATGAGCAGTTCTTC. It translates to CSARDWGRGTTYNEQFF. The genes are TRBV20-1 and TRBJ2-1; TRBD2 might be the D (7 bases). This CDR3 is 17 amino acids long. V lost 0 bases to trimming and J lost 4 bases, with 19 bases between them. CDR1 and CDR2 (germline): DFQATT, SNEGSKA (reference sequence).

This clonotype was counted many times. The rearrangement joins TRBV29-1 to TRBJ2-3; TRBD2 is a possible D gene (5 bases). CDR3 length equals 18 residues. Germline loops: CDR1 SQVTM, CDR2 ANQGSEA. V lost 2 bases and J 4 bases, leaving 25 bases between the germline ends. The CDR3 region has the DNA TGCAGCGTTGAAAGGTCTTCGTATCGGGGATTTGAGCCAGATACGCAGTATTTT. Its translation: CSVERSSYRGFEPDTQYF.

This clonotype was found a few times. V is TRBV5-1 and J is TRBJ2-2; D is unresolved. CDR3 length: 16 amino acids. Trimming left V 1 base short and J 1 base short, with 11 bases between. Per the germline V gene, CDR1 is SGHRS and CDR2 is YFSETQ. DNA of the CDR3: TGCGCCAGCAGCTTGAGCCAGATCGGGAACACCGGGGAGCTGTTTTTT. It codes for CASSLSQIGNTGELFF. Full variable domain (rest looked up from reference TRBV5-1 and TRBJ2-2): KAGVTQTPRYLIKTRGQQVTLSCSPISGHRSVSWYQQTPGQGLQFLFEYFSETQRNKGNFPGRFSGRQFSNSRSEMNVSTLELGDSALYLCASSLSQIGNTGELFFGEGSRLTVL.

This clonotype has at least ten counts. The chain employs TRBV20-1 and TRBJ1-1, with a tentative D call TRBD1 (5 bases). The V and J ends lost 0 bases and 0 bases respectively, with 14 bases between them. The CDR3 spans 16 residues. CDR1 is DFQATT and CDR2 is SNEGSKA in the germline V gene (reference sequence). CDR3 loop: CSARDQGQNMNTEAFF. CDR3 DNA sequence: TGCAGTGCTAGAGACCAGGGCCAGAACATGAACACTGAAGCTTTCTTT.

This clonotype was picked up many times. The chain joins TRBV6-5 to TRBJ2-3; 10 bases agree with TRBD2. CDR1 is MNHEY, CDR2 SVGAGI, per germline. CDR3 length equals 17 residues. After removal of 2 bases from V and 3 bases from J, the junction contained 8 bases not matched to a gene. CDR3 coding DNA: TGTGCCAGCAGTTACCCGAAAGGGACTAGCGCTACAGATACGCAGTATTTT. It yields the protein CASSYPKGTSATDTQYF.

V usage is TRBV7-3 and J usage is TRBJ1-1; a possible D gene is TRBD1 (5 bases). Per the germline V gene, CDR1 is SGHTA and CDR2 is FQGTGA. V was pared by 5 bases and J by 4 bases, with 11 bases between. The CDR3 is 13 amino acids. The CDR3 region has the DNA TGTGCCAGCAGCCAAGAGGGGATCACTGAAGCTTTCTTT. Its protein is CASSQEGITEAFF.

The chain has TRBV24-1 and TRBJ2-1, with TRBD2 matching over 12 bases. The CDR3 contains 17 residues. V gave up 3 bases and J gave up 9 bases; unmatched junction bases: 11. The germline V gene encodes CDR1 KGHDR and CDR2 SFDVKD. Here the CDR3 reads CATSDLSTSGRRSEQFF. Here the CDR3 DNA reads TGTGCCACCAGTGATCTCTCGACTAGCGGGAGACGCAGTGAGCAGTTCTTC.

In its sample, this clonotype was seen many times. The chain uses TRBV12-3 or TRBV12-4 and TRBJ2-2; 9 nucleotides match TRBD2. The CDR3 totals 16 residues. V was pared by 6 bases and J by 2 bases, with 7 bases of the junction left unmatched. The CDR3 protein is CASSLFSGSNTGELFF. The CDR3 coding sequence is TGTGCCAGCAGCCTTTTTAGCGGGAGTAACACCGGGGAGCTGTTTTTT.

There are many counts of this clonotype. The CDR3 DNA reads TGCGCCAGCAGCCCGGATGGCAGGGTCACCGGGGAGCTGTTTTTT. Its protein is CASSPDGRVTGELFF. This rearrangement joins TRBV5-1 to TRBJ2-2, with D maybe TRBD1 (5 bases). Germline V lookup: CDR1 SGHRS, CDR2 YFSETQ. This CDR3 is 15 amino acids long. The V end lost 4 bases, the J end lost 4 bases, and 14 bases lay between the germline ends.